This T cell receptor (beta chain) was captured in a study of cytomegalovirus exposure and HLA in healthy donors. This clone was seen a few times. PCR used 60 Vbeta primers and 13 Jbeta primers. Profiled with immunoSEQ multiplex PCR; TCRdb holds only in-frame clones, not every one. In the table there are 190,000 or so clones, over 80% of which are singletons. This CDR3 has 14 residues. Per germline, CDR1 SGHRS and CDR2 YFSETQ. Trimming cost V 0 bases and J 8 bases, with 11 bases left between them. This clonotype was sampled from a man aged 50 to 60 in good health and CMV-seronegative. The specimen sequenced was PBMCs. The chain couples TRBV5-1 to TRBJ1-4, with no clear D. For the CDR3, the DNA is TGCGCCAGCAGCTTGGATCCGGGGAGGGAAAAACTGTTTTTT. It specifies CASSLDPGREKLFF.